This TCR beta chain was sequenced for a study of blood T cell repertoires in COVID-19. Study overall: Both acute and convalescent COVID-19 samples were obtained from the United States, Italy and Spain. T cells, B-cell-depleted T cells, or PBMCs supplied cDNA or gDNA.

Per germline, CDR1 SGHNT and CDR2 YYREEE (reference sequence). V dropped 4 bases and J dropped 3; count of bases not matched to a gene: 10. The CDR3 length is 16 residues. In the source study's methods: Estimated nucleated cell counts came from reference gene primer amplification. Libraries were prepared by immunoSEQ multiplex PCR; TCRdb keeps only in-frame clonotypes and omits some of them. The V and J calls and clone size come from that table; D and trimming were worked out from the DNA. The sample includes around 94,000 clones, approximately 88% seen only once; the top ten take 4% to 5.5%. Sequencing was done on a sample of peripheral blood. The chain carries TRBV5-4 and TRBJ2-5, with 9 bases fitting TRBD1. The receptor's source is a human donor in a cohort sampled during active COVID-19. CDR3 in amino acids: CASSRTGQGGEETQYF. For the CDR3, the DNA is TGTGCCAGCAGCCGAACGGGACAGGGAGGGGAAGAGACCCAGTACTTC.